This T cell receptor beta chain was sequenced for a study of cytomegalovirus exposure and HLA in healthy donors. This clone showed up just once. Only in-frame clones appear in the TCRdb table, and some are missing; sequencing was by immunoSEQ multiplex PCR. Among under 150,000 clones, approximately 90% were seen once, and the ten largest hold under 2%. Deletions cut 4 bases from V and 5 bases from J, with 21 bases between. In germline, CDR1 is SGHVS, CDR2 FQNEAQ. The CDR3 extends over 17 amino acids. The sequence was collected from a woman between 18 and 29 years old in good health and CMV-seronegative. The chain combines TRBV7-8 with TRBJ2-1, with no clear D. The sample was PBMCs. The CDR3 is CASSSRLMRDKNNEQFF. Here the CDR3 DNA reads TGTGCCAGCAGCTCCCGTCTCATGCGTGATAAGAACAATGAGCAGTTCTTC.